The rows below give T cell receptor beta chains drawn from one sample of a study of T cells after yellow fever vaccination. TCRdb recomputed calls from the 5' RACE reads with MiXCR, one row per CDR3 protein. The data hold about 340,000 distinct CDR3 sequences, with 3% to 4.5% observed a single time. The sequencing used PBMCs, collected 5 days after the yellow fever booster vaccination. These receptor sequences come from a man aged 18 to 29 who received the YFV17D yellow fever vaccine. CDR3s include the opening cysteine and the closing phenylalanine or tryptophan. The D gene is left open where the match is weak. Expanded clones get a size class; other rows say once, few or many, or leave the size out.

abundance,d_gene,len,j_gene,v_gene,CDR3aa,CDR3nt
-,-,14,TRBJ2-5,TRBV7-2,CASSINRAPETQYF,TGTGCCAGCAGCATAAACCGGGCACCGGAGACCCAGTACTTC
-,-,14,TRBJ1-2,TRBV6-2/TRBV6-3,CASSYWGDLGGYTF,TGTGCCAGCAGTTACTGGGGGGACCTCGGTGGCTACACCTTC
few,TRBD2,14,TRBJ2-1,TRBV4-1,CASSQSGGENEQFF,TGCGCCAGCAGCCAATCGGGGGGGGAAAATGAGCAGTTCTTC
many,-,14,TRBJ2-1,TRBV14,CASSFIDPVGEQFF,TGTGCCAGCAGCTTTATCGACCCCGTCGGTGAGCAGTTCTTC
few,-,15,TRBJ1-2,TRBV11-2,CASRSSWDRANGYTF,TGTGCCAGCAGGTCGTCATGGGACCGAGCCAATGGCTACACCTTC
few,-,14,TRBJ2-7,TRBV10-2,CASSRATSSYEQYF,TGCGCCAGCAGTAGGGCGACTTCATCCTACGAGCAGTACTTC
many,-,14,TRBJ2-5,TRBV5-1,CASSYLAYQETQYF,TGCGCCAGCAGCTACTTGGCCTACCAAGAGACCCAGTACTTC
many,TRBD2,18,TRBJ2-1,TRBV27,CASSAGTSGETPYNEQFF,TGTGCCAGCAGTGCTGGGACTAGCGGGGAGACACCCTACAATGAGCAGTTCTTC
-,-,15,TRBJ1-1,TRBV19,CASRMSGGGRTEAFF,TGTGCCAGTAGGATGAGCGGGGGCGGACGGACTGAAGCTTTCTTT
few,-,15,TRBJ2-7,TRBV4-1,CASSQGRSATYEQYF,TGCGCCAGCAGCCAAGGGCGAAGCGCCACCTACGAGCAGTACTTC
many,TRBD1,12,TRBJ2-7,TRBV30,CAWSALWDSLYF,TGTGCCTGGAGTGCGTTATGGGACAGTCTGTACTTC
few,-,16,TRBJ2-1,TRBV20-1,CSAGRLRRIVRNEQFF,TGCAGTGCTGGGCGCCTACGACGGATCGTACGGAATGAGCAGTTCTTC
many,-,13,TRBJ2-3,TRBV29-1,CSVEETHLDTQYF,TGCAGCGTTGAAGAAACCCATTTGGATACGCAGTATTTT
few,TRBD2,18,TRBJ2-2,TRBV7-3,CASSPQTSGGLYTGELFF,TGTGCCAGCAGCCCCCAGACTAGCGGGGGCCTATACACCGGGGAGCTGTTTTTT
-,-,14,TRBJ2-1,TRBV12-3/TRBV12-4,CASSLRQAYNEQFF,TGTGCCAGCAGCCTCCGACAGGCTTACAATGAGCAGTTCTTC
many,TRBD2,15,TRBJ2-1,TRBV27,CASLFVAGAYNEQFF,TGTGCCAGCCTCTTTGTAGCGGGGGCCTACAATGAGCAGTTCTTC
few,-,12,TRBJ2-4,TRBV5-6,CASSWRRGTQYF,TGTGCCAGCAGCTGGAGGCGGGGAACTCAGTACTTC
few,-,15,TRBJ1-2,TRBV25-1,CASSGPPQGNYGYTF,TGTGCCAGCAGTGGACCCCCACAGGGAAACTATGGCTACACCTTC
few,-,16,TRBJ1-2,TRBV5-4,CASSLASSASTYGYTF,TGTGCCAGCAGCTTGGCCTCGAGCGCATCGACCTATGGCTACACCTTC
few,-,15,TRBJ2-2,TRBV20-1,CSARDSKGHTGELFF,TGCAGTGCTAGAGATAGTAAGGGGCACACCGGGGAGCTGTTTTTT
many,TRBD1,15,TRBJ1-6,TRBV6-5,CASSSGQGGNSPLHF,TGTGCCAGCAGTTCGGGACAGGGTGGTAATTCACCCCTCCACTTT
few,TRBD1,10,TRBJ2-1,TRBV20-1,CSAINRGEFF,TGCAGTGCTATTAACAGGGGGGAGTTCTTC
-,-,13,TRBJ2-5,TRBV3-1,CAINYHHPETQYF,TGTGCCATTAACTACCACCACCCAGAGACCCAGTACTTC
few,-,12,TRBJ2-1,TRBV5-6,CASRPGVGEQFF,TGTGCCAGCAGACCGGGTGTCGGTGAGCAGTTCTTC